This passage covers 17 T cell receptor beta chains from one sample sequenced in a study of blood T cell repertoires in COVID-19. TCRdb keeps only in-frame clones here, not all; method: immunoSEQ multiplex PCR. The sample has roughly 150,000 clones; 80% to 85% are singletons. The source material was PBMCs or T cells enriched from blood (not recorded which). The receptors were sampled from a man between 65 and 85 years old who had been exposed to COVID-19.

V and J are TRBV11-2 and TRBJ2-3; the D gene is possibly TRBD1 (6 bases). Per the germline V gene, CDR1 is SGHAT and CDR2 is FQNNGV. V was shortened by 4 bases and J by 6 bases, with 17 bases between the two germline ends. This CDR3 is 15 amino acids long. The CDR3 sequence: CASSSIGLDRDTQYF. In DNA form, the CDR3 reads TGTGCCAGCAGCTCGATCGGACTTGACAGGGATACGCAGTATTTT.

This clone was picked up one time. The genes are TRBV2 and TRBJ1-2; D is possibly TRBD1 (6 bases). V dropped 6 bases and J dropped 8 bases, with 16 bases sitting between them. Germline V lookup: CDR1 SNHLY, CDR2 FYNNEI. CDR3 size: 13 residues. The CDR3 region is CASSRPGQHGYTF. The CDR3 bases are TGTGCCAGCAGCCGACCGGGACAACACGGCTACACCTTC.

The chain uses TRBV7-6 and TRBJ2-6; D not certain. The CDR3 loop spans 17 amino acids. V was shortened by 1 base and J by 1 base, with 11 bases between the two germline ends. Germline CDR1 is SGHVS and CDR2 is FNYEAQ. CDR3 in amino acids: CASSLVGGRSGANVLTF. The CDR3 DNA follows: TGTGCCAGCAGCTTAGTTGGCGGCCGATCTGGGGCCAACGTCCTGACTTTC.

This clone has a handful of counts. The genes are TRBV11-2 and TRBJ1-5, with no clear D. CDR3 length: 15 amino acids. Per germline, CDR1 SGHAT and CDR2 FQNNGV. V was cut by 2 bases and J by 2 bases, with 10 bases left in between. CDR3 amino acids: CASSLNIGGNQPQHF. Written as DNA, the CDR3 is TGTGCCAGCAGCTTAAATATCGGGGGCAATCAGCCCCAGCATTTT.

The chain links TRBV19 to TRBJ1-5, with D tentatively TRBD1 (5 bases). V gave up 4 bases and J gave up 3 bases, with 13 bases separating them. The V gene's germline CDR1 is LNHDA and CDR2 SQIVND (reference sequence). The CDR3 contains 15 residues. The CDR3 nucleotides read TGTGCCAGTAGTAAGTTCGACAGCCCCAATCAGCCCCAGCATTTT. It codes for CASSKFDSPNQPQHF.

The chain has TRBV21-1 and TRBJ1-5; TRBD1 is taken as the D call from the table, unchecked against the DNA. TRBV21-1 is given as a pseudogene. This CDR3 contains 18 residues. Here the CDR3 reads CATSRGLSGTGKNQPQHF. CDR3 DNA: TGTGCCACCTCACGCGGGCTGTCTGGGACAGGGAAAAATCAGCCCCAGCATTTT.

This rearrangement joins TRBV6-5 to TRBJ1-5; D is undetermined. This CDR3 comprises 15 residues. Germline CDR1 is MNHEY and CDR2 is SVGAGI. The V and J ends lost 0 bases and 1 base respectively, with 7 bases between them. The DNA of the CDR3 is TGTGCCAGCAGTTACTCTCGCGGGAGCAATCAGCCCCAGCATTTT. Translation gives CASSYSRGSNQPQHF.

The sample holds a few counts of this clone. The rearrangement uses TRBV6-5 and TRBJ1-1; maybe TRBD1 (5 bases). V gave up 5 bases and J gave up 7 bases, with 14 bases separating them. Germline V gene lookup returns CDR1 MNHEY and CDR2 SVGAGI. CDR3 length equals 13 residues. The CDR3 spells CASSRGVRGEAFF. The CDR3 DNA reads as TGTGCCAGCAGTCGGGGGGTAAGGGGTGAAGCTTTCTTT.

The chain joins TRBV5-6 to TRBJ1-3; D is uncertain. CDR1 is SGHDT, CDR2 YYEEEE, per germline. Trimming removed 4 bases at V and 3 bases at J, with 17 bases between. The CDR3 consists of 16 residues. CDR3 sequence (DNA): TGTGCCAGCAGCATAACAGTTACGGAATTTGGAAACACCATATATTTT. This codes for CASSITVTEFGNTIYF.

In regard to this clone: This CDR3 fails to terminate in the conserved phenylalanine or tryptophan, so it likely reflects a read error. The DNA is omitted, as the CDR3 cannot be located on it reliably, and the CDR3 follows TCRdb's listing. V is TRBV5-8 and J is TRBJ1-2; TRBD1, as called in the table, went unchecked against the DNA. CDR1 and CDR2 (germline): SGHTS, YDEGEE. Ends included, the CDR3 has 14 residues. The CDR3 is CASSPRTARAQTRI.

The rearrangement joins TRBV5-1 to TRBJ2-7, with 8 positions matching TRBD1. With V trimmed by 4 bases and J by 0 bases, 3 bases remained unmatched. The germline CDR1 and CDR2 sequences are SGHRS and YFSETQ. The CDR3 loop spans 14 amino acids. The CDR3, as DNA: TGCGCCAGCAGCACAGGGGGTAGCTCCTACGAGCAGTACTTC. Amino acid sequence: CASSTGGSSYEQYF.

The chain uses TRBV6-4 and TRBJ1-5, with 8 nucleotides matching TRBD1. CDR1 and CDR2 (germline): MRHNA, SNTAGT. The V segment lost 6 bases and the J segment 3 bases; nucleotides outside the gene matches: 4. The CDR3 is 14 amino acids. In nucleotides, the CDR3 is TGTGCCAGCAGAGACAGGGGTGACAATCAGCCCCAGCATTTT. Residues: CASRDRGDNQPQHF.

This clone was seen only once. The chain links TRBV6-5 to TRBJ1-2; 7 bases are a match to TRBD1. The germline gives CDR1 MNHEY, CDR2 SVGAGI. This CDR3 region has 13 residues. Trimming cost V 6 bases and J 8 bases; bases outside gene matches: 9. The CDR3 loop reads CASRTDRRGGYTF. In nucleotides, the CDR3 is TGTGCCAGCAGAACGGACAGGCGGGGCGGCTACACCTTC.

The chain uses TRBV6-5 and TRBJ1-5, with TRBD1 identical over 8 bases. This CDR3 region has 13 residues. Germline V gene sequence: CDR1 MNHEY, CDR2 SVGAGI. Trimming at V came to 6 bases and at J to 2 bases, leaving 0 bases not matched to a gene. The CDR3 DNA reads as TGTGCCAGCAGACAGGGGGGCAATCAGCCCCAGCATTTT. Protein: CASRQGGNQPQHF.

V and J are TRBV2 and TRBJ1-1; D may be TRBD1 (5 bases). The germline V gene encodes CDR1 SNHLY and CDR2 FYNNEI. Between the trimmed V and J ends, which lost 4 bases and 6 bases, there was a span of 9 bases. The length of the CDR3 is 12 residues. The CDR3 sequence is CASSVRGPEAFF. As DNA, the CDR3 is TGTGCCAGCAGTGTTAGGGGTCCTGAAGCTTTCTTT.

The chain joins TRBV19 to TRBJ2-3; perhaps TRBD1 as D (6 bases). Germline lookup yields CDR1 LNHDA and CDR2 SQIVND (reference sequence). The V end lost 5 bases, the J end lost 4 bases, and 19 bases lay between the germline ends. The CDR3 contains 16 residues. As DNA, the CDR3 is TGTGCCAGTAGTCCTTCTAGGGGGAGTAGTGCAGATACGCAGTATTTT. Amino acid sequence: CASSPSRGSSADTQYF.

This chain uses TRBV12-2 with TRBJ1-5; the listed D gene, TRBD1, was not tested against the DNA. TRBV12-2 is annotated as a pseudogene. The CDR3 is 14 residues long. The CDR3 nucleotides read TGTGCAAGTCGCTTAAGGACAGGGGGGGAGTCCCAGCATTTT. It encodes CASRLRTGGESQHF.